This T cell receptor beta chain was sequenced during a study of T cell responses to AZD1222 COVID-19 vaccine. The V gene lost 0 bases and the J gene lost 8 bases, with 7 bases spanning the gap. There are 13 residues in the CDR3. Per germline, CDR1 SEHNR and CDR2 FQNEAQ (reference sequence). General study points: Just 5 to 7 AZD1222 recipients were seropositive at baseline. Receipt of two AZD1222 doses was followed by a rise in Spike-specific TCR breadth and depth. Repertoires were collected only later (after the peak T cell response had occurred).

In regard to this clone: The target antigen is unknown.

Sequenced by immunoSEQ multiplex PCR; TCRdb stores in-frame clones only, minus some. Of 120,000 or so clones in the sample, about nine tenths were seen once. V and J are TRBV7-9 and TRBJ1-4; D possibly corresponds to TRBD1 (5 bases). This TCR came from an adult in good health. Specimen: peripheral blood, collected on day 0 of AZD1222 vaccination. This chain's CDR3 is CASSLATEEKLFF. The CDR3 nucleotides are TGTGCCAGCAGCTTAGCGACAGAAGAAAAACTGTTTTTT.